A selection of T cell receptor beta chains follows, all from one sample in a study of CD8 T cells in Susac syndrome. One entry per CDR3 protein, called by TCRdb with MiXCR from the immunoSEQ multiplex PCR reads. Here the sample spans approximately 220,000 distinct CDR3 sequences, around 95% being singletons. Sequencing input: CD4+ T cells from PBMCs. Every receptor here comes from a human donor with multiple sclerosis. Both conserved end residues are part of each CDR3. The order of the fields is J gene, clone size, D gene, V gene, CDR3 DNA, CDR3 protein. A D gene is named only where the DNA matches it firmly. The size field is filled for only some rows; it gives once, few, many or a size class.

>TRBJ1-2|-|-|TRBV3-1
TGTGCCAGCAGCCAAGCCCGGTTCTATGGCTACACCTTC
CASSQARFYGYTF
>TRBJ2-7|-|-|TRBV30
TGTGCCTGGAGTGTACAGGGACCCTACGAGCAGTACTTC
CAWSVQGPYEQYF
>TRBJ1-2|-|-|TRBV30
TGTGCCTGGAGCCCGTGGGGTAGGAATGGCTACACCTTC
CAWSPWGRNGYTF
>TRBJ1-2|-|TRBD1|TRBV19
TGTGCCAGTAGTATGTTCGGGGGACAGCACTATGGCTACACCTTC
CASSMFGGQHYGYTF
>TRBJ2-1|-|TRBD2|TRBV12-3/TRBV12-4
TGTGCCAGCAGCTCTCCGGGGGGGGCCTACAATGAGCAGTTCTTC
CASSSPGGAYNEQFF
>TRBJ2-1|-|-|TRBV11-1
TGTGCCAGCAGCTTAATTAGGCGGGGGCGCTCCTACAATGAGCAGTTCTTC
CASSLIRRGRSYNEQFF
>TRBJ2-2|once|-|TRBV29-1
TGCAGCGTTTTAGGGGCCGGGGAGCTGTTTTTT
CSVLGAGELFF
>TRBJ2-3|-|TRBD1|TRBV24-1
TGTGCCACCAGTGACCAAAGACAGGGGGCAGATACGCAGTATTTT
CATSDQRQGADTQYF
>TRBJ2-1|-|-|TRBV2
TGTGCCAGCAGTCCAAATCTTAGTAATGAGCAGTTCTTC
CASSPNLSNEQFF
>TRBJ2-1|-|TRBD1|TRBV12-3/TRBV12-4
TGTGCCAGCAGGGCGGGACAGGGCAATGAGCAGTTCTTC
CASRAGQGNEQFF
>TRBJ2-1|-|-|TRBV20-1
TGCAGTGCTAGCGGGGGCATCACTTACAATGAGCAGTTCTTC
CSASGGITYNEQFF
>TRBJ1-5|-|TRBD1|TRBV12-3/TRBV12-4
TGTGCCAGCAGTCCCTCCGGGACAGGGGCTTCTAATCAGCCCCAGCATTTT
CASSPSGTGASNQPQHF
>TRBJ2-5|-|TRBD1|TRBV5-1
TGCGCCAGCAGTCGACAGGGACAAGGGGAGACCCAGTACTTC
CASSRQGQGETQYF
>TRBJ2-1|-|TRBD1|TRBV6-5
TGTGCCAGCAGTTCGACAGGGAAACATGAGCAGTTCTTC
CASSSTGKHEQFF
>TRBJ1-2|-|-|TRBV11-2
TGTGCCAGCAGCGGGACGGTCGGCTACACCTTC
CASSGTVGYTF
>TRBJ2-5|-|-|TRBV20-1
TGCAGTGCCGAGGTAGCAGAGACCCAGTACTTC
CSAEVAETQYF
>TRBJ2-5|-|-|TRBV6-5
TGTGCCAGCAGTCCGCCGTTGAGTGTAGGAGAGACCCAGTACTTC
CASSPPLSVGETQYF
>TRBJ2-3|-|-|TRBV7-3
TGTGCCAGCAGCCCCTTAGACAGGGAGGAACGGAATACGCAGTATTTT
CASSPLDREERNTQYF
>TRBJ1-2|-|-|TRBV20-1
TGCAGTGCTAGAGGACCCCCGGACAACTATGGCTACACCTTC
CSARGPPDNYGYTF
>TRBJ1-2|-|TRBD1|TRBV19
TGTGCCAGCACAGGGGGAGATGGCTACACCTTC
CASTGGDGYTF
>TRBJ2-3|few|TRBD1|TRBV5-6
TGTGCCAGCAGCTTGACGGGACAGGGTCCAGATACGCAGTATTTT
CASSLTGQGPDTQYF
>TRBJ2-4|-|-|TRBV5-1
TGCGCCAGCAGCTTGGATGGAGGGACGCGAAACATTCAGTACTTC
CASSLDGGTRNIQYF
>TRBJ2-3|-|-|TRBV29-1
TGCAGCGCCCTAGGGGGGACTACCACAGATACGCAGTATTTT
CSALGGTTTDTQYF
>TRBJ1-5|once|-|TRBV20-1
TGCAGTGCTGGGGACCTGGATCAGCCCCAGCATTTT
CSAGDLDQPQHF
>TRBJ2-1|-|-|TRBV4-2
TGTGCCAGCAGCCAAGATCCGACTAGTCTTGAGCAGTTCTTC
CASSQDPTSLEQFF
>TRBJ1-2|-|-|TRBV20-1
TGCAGTGCCCTTGCCCGGGGGGACTATGGCTACACCTTC
CSALARGDYGYTF
>TRBJ2-3|-|TRBD2|TRBV25-1
TGTGCCAGCGGATCCTCGGGACTAGTGACAGATACGCAGTATTTT
CASGSSGLVTDTQYF
>TRBJ1-1|-|-|TRBV12-3/TRBV12-4
TGTGCCAGCAGTTTGGACAAGAACACTGAAGCTTTCTTT
CASSLDKNTEAFF
>TRBJ2-7|-|-|TRBV30
TGTGCCTGCCAACAGGGCGGCTACGACGAGCAGTACTTC
CACQQGGYDEQYF